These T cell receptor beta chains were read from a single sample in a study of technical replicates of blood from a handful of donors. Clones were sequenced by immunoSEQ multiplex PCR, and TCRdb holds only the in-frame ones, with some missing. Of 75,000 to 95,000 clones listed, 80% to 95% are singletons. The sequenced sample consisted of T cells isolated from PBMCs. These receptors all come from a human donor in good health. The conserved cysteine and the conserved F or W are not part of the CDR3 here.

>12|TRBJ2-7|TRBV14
ASSQGALWDEQY
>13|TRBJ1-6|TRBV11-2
ASSLGQGRNSPLH
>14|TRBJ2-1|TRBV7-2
ASSPPGTSSANEQF
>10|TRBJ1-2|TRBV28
ASSYRSYGYT
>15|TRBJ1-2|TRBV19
ASSTRIGGGGGYGYT
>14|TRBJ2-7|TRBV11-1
ASSPTPDRGRYEQY
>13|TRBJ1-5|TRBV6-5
ASRPTGWANQPQH
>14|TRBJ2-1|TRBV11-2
ASSKPTGTGEGSQF
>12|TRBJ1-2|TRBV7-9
ASSLEVDSYGYT
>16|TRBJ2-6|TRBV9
ASSVVGQVTSGANVLT
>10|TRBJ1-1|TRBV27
ASSLAGSEAF
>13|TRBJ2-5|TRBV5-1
ASSLSAGVQETQY
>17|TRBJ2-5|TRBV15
ATSRGRASGSMREETQY
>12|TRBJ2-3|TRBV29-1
SHSGGGDWDTQY
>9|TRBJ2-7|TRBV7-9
ASSLGREQY
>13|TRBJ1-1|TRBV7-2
ASSSPSRMNTEAF
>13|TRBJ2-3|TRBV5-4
AIRSGGMATDTQY
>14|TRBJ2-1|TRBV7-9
ASTYYPGGPSGEQF
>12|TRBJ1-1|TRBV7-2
ASSLDPQGNQAF
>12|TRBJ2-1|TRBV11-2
ASSPSPSYNEQF
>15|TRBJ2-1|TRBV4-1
ASSQGFSGGAGNEQF
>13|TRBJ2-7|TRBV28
ASSLVGGRGYEQY
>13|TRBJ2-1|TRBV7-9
ASRSDRAGGYEQF
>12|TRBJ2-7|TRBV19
ASSIGDSTQSQY
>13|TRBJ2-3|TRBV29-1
SVERAGAIRDTQY
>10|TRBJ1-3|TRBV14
ASSPSVGTIY
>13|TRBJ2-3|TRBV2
ASSELAGATDTQY
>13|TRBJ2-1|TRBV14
ASSLGGLFYNEQF
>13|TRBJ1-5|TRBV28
ASSEQGARNQPQH
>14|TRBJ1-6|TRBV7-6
ASSLVGGQGSSPLH
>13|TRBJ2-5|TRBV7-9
ASSASQGAWETQY
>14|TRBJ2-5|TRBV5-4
ASSDSSGSRQETQY
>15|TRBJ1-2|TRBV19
ASSIIRRRTGGNGYT
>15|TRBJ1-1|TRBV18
ASSPPGTESGNTEAF
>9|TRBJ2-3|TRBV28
ASSITDTQY
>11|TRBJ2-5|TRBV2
ASSVDREETQY
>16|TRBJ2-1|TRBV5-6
ASSPYSAGTGDYNEQF
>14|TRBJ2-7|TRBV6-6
ASSYSRGQRAYEQY
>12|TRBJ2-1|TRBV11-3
ASSLDRGYNEQF
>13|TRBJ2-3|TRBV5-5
ASSLGRQGPDTQY
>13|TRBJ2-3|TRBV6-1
ASSPGLASTDTQY
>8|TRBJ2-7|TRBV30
AWQRGEQY
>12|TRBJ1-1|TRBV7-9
ASSISSDNTEAF
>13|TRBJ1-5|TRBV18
ASSPGTNSNQPQH
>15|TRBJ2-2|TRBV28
ATRVLAGGSVGGELF
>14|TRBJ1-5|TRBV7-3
ASSLRRTETNQPQH
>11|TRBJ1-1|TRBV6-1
AITVQGPTEAF
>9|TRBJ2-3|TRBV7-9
ASSTTDTQY
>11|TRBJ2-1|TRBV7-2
ASSFRQGPWGF
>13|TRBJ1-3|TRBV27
ASSLSRGLGNTIY
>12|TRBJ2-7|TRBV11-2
ASSLGQVSYEQY
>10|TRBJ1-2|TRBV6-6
ASTRNDGGYT
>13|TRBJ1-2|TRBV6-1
ASSEVGGFLGGYT
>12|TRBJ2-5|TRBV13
ASSPGTYQETQY
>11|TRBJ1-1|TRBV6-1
ASSEERGSEAF
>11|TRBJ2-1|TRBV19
ASSLTGIDEQF